This T cell receptor (beta chain) appears in the sequencing data of a study of liver allograft versus peripheral blood T cells. Study background: Repertoires of T cell receptors in transplanted livers were compared with recipients' peripheral blood repertoires. Whole-study findings and limits: Repertoires of T cell receptors in liver allografts reportedly differed from peripheral blood repertoires.

This clonotype is medium-sized (0.01 to 0.1%) by share. No antigen is known for it. Per germline, CDR1 MNHEY and CDR2 SMNVEV (reference sequence). Trimming cost V 1 base and J 0 bases, with 7 bases left between them. CDR3 length: 14 amino acids. TCRdb re-called the reads through MiXCR, storing one row per CDR3 protein. This table holds over 9,000 distinct CDR3 sequences, roughly a quarter found once. This sequence was found in a human patient who had a liver transplant. Part of the T cells may come from the graft donor. The gene calls are TRBV27 and TRBJ2-7; D not certain. The chain's CDR3 is CASSLYGPSYEQYF. CDR3 in DNA: TGTGCCAGCAGTTTATACGGGCCCTCCTACGAGCAGTACTTC.